The present TCR beta chain was sequenced within a study of blood T cell repertoires in COVID-19. Assay: immunoSEQ multiplex PCR; the TCRdb copy retains only in-frame clones and omits some. In the table there are approximately 230,000 clones, about 89% of which are singletons. This CDR3 region has 14 residues. V was pared by 5 bases and J by 4 bases, with 16 bases between. CDR1 is GTSNPN and CDR2 is SVGIG in the germline V gene (reference sequence). Participant-reported clinical history was the basis for cohort assignment. Two negative PCRs, clearance, or symptom resolution had been documented for recovered Cohort 3 donors.

The sample taken for sequencing was PBMCs or T cells enriched from blood (not recorded which). The rearrangement uses TRBV30 and TRBJ2-3; D not certain. The sequence came from a woman aged 25 to 39 who had recovered from COVID-19. This chain's CDR3 is CAWGVGGDADTQYF. For the CDR3, the DNA is TGTGCCTGGGGAGTAGGTGGAGACGCAGATACGCAGTATTTT.